This T cell receptor (beta chain) was retrieved from a study of Ad26.COV2.S vaccination and SARS-CoV-2 variants. Method: immunoSEQ multiplex PCR; TCRdb's copy keeps in-frame clones and lacks some. The profile shows fewer than 500,000 clones, less than 95% of them singletons. Study-wide points: Vaccine and placebo groups showed comparable non-spike TCR breadth. There was reportedly substantial breadth in spike-specific CD8+ and CD4+ T cell responses after vaccination.

The sample's treatment: roughly 20 received Ad26.COV2.S at low or high dose, single or two shots; several received placebo; per-sample allocation not given. Specimens were obtained on day 63 following the first vaccine or placebo injection. Based in Boston, the donor was an adult of 18-55 years. About this clone itself: Its antigen is as yet unknown.

The CDR3 is 17 amino acids. V gave up 2 bases and J gave up 5 bases; unmatched junction bases: 13. CDR1 and CDR2 from the germline V gene are MNHEY and SMNVEV (reference sequence). The receptor was derived from a person between 18 and 60 years old who received the Ad26.COV2.S COVID-19 vaccine or a placebo. This material consisted of peripheral blood, taken in a trial of Ad26.COV2.S vaccine versus placebo. This chain links TRBV27 with TRBJ2-3; TRBD2 matches 7 bases. For the CDR3, the DNA is TGTGCCAGCAGTTTAAGCGGGGTGACTAGCAGACGAGATACGCAGTATTTT. Residues: CASSLSGVTSRRDTQYF.